The 30 T cell receptor beta chains below come from one sample, sequenced in a study of OX40 agonist ivuxolimab in advanced cancers. Assay: immunoSEQ multiplex PCR; the TCRdb copy retains only in-frame clones and omits some. The sample lists some 57,000 clones; roughly 90% were seen once. This specimen was CD4+ or CD8+ T cells sorted from blood, taken in a trial of the OX40 agonist ivuxolimab. The receptors come from an adult with an advanced solid tumor such as melanoma, head and neck, liver or kidney cancer.

V is TRBV9 and J is TRBJ2-7; 9 bases agree with TRBD1. J lost 5 bases, V lost 4 bases, and 10 bases had no gene match. The CDR3 consists of 15 residues. Germline lookup yields CDR1 SGDLS and CDR2 YYNGEE. The CDR3 DNA reads as TGTGCCAGCAGCCCCGTCGGACAGGGGAACGACGAGCAGTACTTC. Encoded protein: CASSPVGQGNDEQYF.

This clone has just one count. V is TRBV5-1 and J is TRBJ1-4; D unresolved. V was pared by 5 bases and J by 6 bases, with 14 bases between. The CDR3 is 14 residues long. Germline assignment: CDR1 SGHRS and CDR2 YFSETQ. In DNA form, the CDR3 reads TGCGCCAGCAGGAGAGATGTGCGGGATGAAAAACTGTTTTTT. This codes for CASRRDVRDEKLFF.

V usage is TRBV19 and J usage is TRBJ1-2; perhaps TRBD1 as D (6 bases). Germline-derived CDR1 and CDR2 are LNHDA and SQIVND (reference sequence). Trimming pared 10 bases from V and 2 bases from J, leaving 20 bases between. CDR3 size: 15 residues. DNA of the CDR3: TGTGCCACCATAAGGCAGGGGCAGGGAAACTATGGCTACACCTTC. This gives the protein CATIRQGQGNYGYTF.

The rearrangement joins TRBV14 to TRBJ2-2; D is unresolved. The V end lost 1 base, the J end lost 4 bases, and 4 bases lay between the germline ends. The CDR3 contains 13 residues. Germline V gene lookup returns CDR1 SGHDN and CDR2 FVKESK. The CDR3 coding sequence is TGTGCCAGCAGCCAAGGGACCACCGGGGAGCTGTTTTTT. Amino acid sequence: CASSQGTTGELFF.

V is TRBV29-1 and J is TRBJ2-1; 11 nucleotides align to TRBD1. The CDR3 extends over 12 amino acids. CDR1 SQVTM and CDR2 ANQGSEA come from the germline V gene. With V trimmed by 4 bases and J by 12 bases, 5 bases remained unmatched. CDR3 region: CSVGDRGIVQFF. CDR3 nucleotides: TGCAGCGTTGGGGACAGGGGGATAGTGCAGTTCTTC.

V is TRBV5-1 and J is TRBJ1-1; D is possibly TRBD1 (6 bases). Germline V gene lookup returns CDR1 SGHRS and CDR2 YFSETQ. V lost 3 bases to trimming and J lost 3 bases, with 12 bases between them. This CDR3 region has 14 residues. CDR3 in DNA: TGCGCCAGCAGCTCCGAAAGGGGGGACACTGAAGCTTTCTTT. Its protein product is CASSSERGDTEAFF.

Concerning this clone itself: Mismatch with germline at one junction end may stem from a read error. V usage is TRBV19 and J usage is TRBJ1-5, with unresolved D. The CDR3 is 13 amino acids. CDR1 is LNHDA and CDR2 is SQIVND in the germline V gene (reference sequence). The CDR3 loop is CASSIGPNQPQHF. In nucleotides, the CDR3 is TGTGCCAGCAGTATAGGACCAAATCAGCCCCAGCATTTT.

This sequence joins TRBV7-3 and TRBJ2-3; 11 bases fit TRBD2. After removal of 4 bases from V and 5 bases from J, the junction contained 11 bases not matched to a gene. CDR1 SGHTA and CDR2 FQGTGA come from the germline V gene. There are 17 residues in the CDR3. CDR3 nucleotide sequence: TGTGCCAGCAGCTCATCTCTTAGCGGGAGGGCCTTAGATACGCAGTATTTT. It translates to CASSSSLSGRALDTQYF.

The CDR3 DNA reads TGTGCCAGTAGTATAGATCTCAGGGTCGGCGAGCAGTACTTC. This gives the protein CASSIDLRVGEQYF. The chain combines TRBV19 with TRBJ2-7; tentative D call: TRBD1 (5 bases). Germline-derived CDR1 and CDR2 are LNHDA and SQIVND (reference sequence). Trimming took 0 bases from V and 6 from J, leaving 12 bases between them. The CDR3 is 14 residues long. Full variable domain (remainder filled in from reference TRBV19 and TRBJ2-7): DGGITQSPKYLFRKEGQNVTLSCEQNLNHDAMYWYRQDPGQGLRLIYYSQIVNDFQKGDIAEGYSVSREKKESFPLTVTSAQKNPTAFYLCASSIDLRVGEQYFGPGTRLTVT.

J is TRBJ1-1 and V is TRBV30; D possibly corresponds to TRBD1 (6 bases). Looked up from germline, CDR1 is GTSNPN and CDR2 is SVGIG (reference sequence). The CDR3 spans 16 residues. V was shortened by 5 bases and J by 1 base, with 20 bases between the two germline ends. CDR3 loop: CAWSARRGKKNTEAFF. The CDR3 coding sequence is TGTGCCTGGTCCGCACGAAGGGGGAAGAAGAACACTGAAGCTTTCTTT.

Comment on this clone: Additional DNA sequences in this sample encode the identical CDR3. The genes are TRBV5-1 and TRBJ2-3; possible D gene TRBD1, 8 bases. V was pared by 7 bases and J by 3 bases, with 24 bases between. CDR1 and CDR2 (germline): SGHRS, YFSETQ. This CDR3 has 17 amino acids. CDR3: CASGTVTGGRGTDTQYF. The CDR3 nucleotides read TGCGCCAGCGGCACCGTAACAGGGGGGCGGGGGACAGATACGCAGTATTTT. The full variable domain, rest sourced from reference TRBV5-1 and TRBJ2-3, is KAGVTQTPRYLIKTRGQQVTLSCSPISGHRSVSWYQQTPGQGLQFLFEYFSETQRNKGNFPGRFSGRQFSNSRSEMNVSTLELGDSALYLCASGTVTGGRGTDTQYFGPGTRLTVL.

The chain combines TRBV5-6 with TRBJ1-5; tentative D call: TRBD1 (5 bases). Germline V lookup: CDR1 SGHDT, CDR2 YYEEEE. CDR3 size: 13 residues. V gave up 1 base and J gave up 4 bases, with 6 bases separating them. The CDR3 loop reads CASSLHRNQPQHF. As DNA, the CDR3 is TGTGCCAGCAGCTTGCACAGGAATCAGCCCCAGCATTTT.

The chain recombines TRBV7-9 with TRBJ2-6; D unclear. CDR3 length equals 16 residues. V was shortened by 5 bases and J by 0 bases, with 11 bases between the two germline ends. From germline, CDR1 is SEHNR and CDR2 FQNEAQ (reference sequence). The CDR3: CASSPSGPSGANVLTF. CDR3 in DNA: TGTGCCAGCAGCCCTTCCGGACCCTCTGGGGCCAACGTCCTGACTTTC.

V usage is TRBV2 and J usage is TRBJ2-2; 9 positions agree with TRBD1. Germline V lookup: CDR1 SNHLY, CDR2 FYNNEI. CDR3 size: 14 residues. The junction had 8 bases not matched to a gene; V was cut back by 8 bases and J by 7 bases. The CDR3 loop is CASCTGGWGGELFF. The CDR3 DNA sequence: TGTGCCAGCTGTACAGGGGGCTGGGGCGGGGAGCTGTTTTTT.

The chain carries TRBV9 and TRBJ2-1; TRBD2 might be the D (6 bases). Trimming cost V 0 bases and J 11 bases, with 12 bases left between them. The CDR3 has 13 residues. CDR1 and CDR2 from the germline V gene are SGDLS and YYNGEE. The CDR3 nucleotides are TGTGCCAGCAGCGTAGAGTCGGGGGTAAAGCAGTTCTTC. This encodes CASSVESGVKQFF.

The gene calls are TRBV28 and TRBJ1-5; D gene ambiguous. The CDR3 length is 14 residues. Germline loops: CDR1 MDHEN, CDR2 SYDVKM. Between the trimmed V and J ends, which lost 7 bases and 1 base, there was a span of 11 bases. CDR3 DNA: TGTGCCAGCACCCTGGGAGGAAGCAATCAGCCCCAGCATTTT. Translated: CASTLGGSNQPQHF.

This clone was seen just once. The chain joins TRBV2 to TRBJ2-1; 7 bases line up with TRBD1. V lost 4 bases and J lost 8; bases outside the gene matches: 5. This CDR3 spans 13 amino acids. The germline gives CDR1 SNHLY, CDR2 FYNNEI. The CDR3 nucleotides read TGTGCCAGCAGTGGACAGGGTAACCATGAGCAGTTCTTC. Protein product: CASSGQGNHEQFF.

The table lists this clone with a count of one. The V call is TRBV29-1, the J call TRBJ2-7; perhaps D is TRBD1 or TRBD2 (5 bases each). CDR1 and CDR2 (germline): SQVTM, ANQGSEA. Between the trimmed V and J ends, which lost 1 base and 6 bases, there was a span of 10 bases. The CDR3 totals 12 residues. The CDR3 DNA reads TGCAGCGTTGAAGGGGGGAGTTCCGAGCAGTACTTC. This sequence encodes CSVEGGSSEQYF.

V and J are TRBV19 and TRBJ2-1; the D gene is possibly TRBD1 (6 bases). V shed 5 bases and J shed 8 bases, with 16 bases lying between them. The CDR3 runs 14 residues. CDR1 is LNHDA and CDR2 is SQIVND in the germline V gene (reference sequence). In DNA, the CDR3 is TGTGCCAGTAGTGTGGAAGGGGGACCTTATGAGCAGTTCTTC. Translated: CASSVEGGPYEQFF.

The rearrangement links TRBV6-6 to TRBJ1-5; TRBD1 matches 9 bases. CDR3 size: 14 residues. Germline V lookup: CDR1 MNHNY, CDR2 SVGAGI (reference sequence). The V segment lost 6 bases and the J segment 2 bases; nucleotides outside the gene matches: 2. The CDR3 coding sequence is TGTGCCAGCAGACAGGGGGCCGGCAATCAGCCCCAGCATTTT. Protein sequence: CASRQGAGNQPQHF.

The rearrangement links TRBV7-6 to TRBJ2-7; TRBD1 is a possible D gene (6 bases). The germline CDR1 and CDR2 sequences are SGHVS and FNYEAQ. V was clipped by 5 bases and J by 7 bases, with 18 bases between them. The CDR3 totals 14 residues. CDR3 protein: CASSLGALPGEQYF. The CDR3 DNA follows: TGTGCCAGCAGCCTGGGGGCTCTTCCCGGTGAGCAGTACTTC. The variable domain in full, with the rest retrieved from reference TRBV7-6 and TRBJ2-7, is GAGVSQSPRYKVTKRGQDVALRCDPISGHVSLYWYRQALGQGPEFLTYFNYEAQQDKSGLPNDRFSAERPEGSISTLTIQRTEQRDSAMYRCASSLGALPGEQYFGPGTRLTVT.

This clone was seen a single time. The rearrangement links TRBV7-3 to TRBJ1-1; D is perhaps TRBD1 (5 bases). Germline V gene lookup returns CDR1 SGHTA and CDR2 FQGTGA. The CDR3 loop spans 14 amino acids. The V end lost 5 bases, the J end lost 4 bases, and 14 bases lay between the germline ends. CDR3 region: CASSPQEWGTEAFF. CDR3 bases: TGTGCCAGCAGCCCACAGGAGTGGGGCACTGAAGCTTTCTTT.

The V and J genes are TRBV10-1 and TRBJ2-7, with 7 bases fitting TRBD2. The CDR3 has 15 residues. Looked up from germline, CDR1 is WNHNN and CDR2 is SYGVQD (reference sequence). V was pared by 0 bases and J by 5 bases, with 7 bases of the junction left unmatched. The CDR3 loop is CASSESGGPKDEQYF. The CDR3, as DNA: TGCGCCAGCAGTGAGTCGGGAGGGCCTAAGGACGAGCAGTACTTC.

This clone was counted only a few times. V gene TRBV29-1 combines with J gene TRBJ2-7; 8 bases line up with TRBD2. The ends lost 3 bases at V and 5 bases at J; junction bases unmatched: 9. The V gene's germline CDR1 is SQVTM and CDR2 ANQGSEA. This CDR3 has 14 amino acids. This chain's CDR3 is CSVDLSGSGNEQYF. DNA of the CDR3: TGCAGCGTTGACCTAAGCGGGAGCGGTAACGAGCAGTACTTC.

The chain employs TRBV2 and TRBJ2-7, with D perhaps TRBD1 or TRBD2 (5 bases each). The germline V gene encodes CDR1 SNHLY and CDR2 FYNNEI. V gave up 4 bases and J gave up 6 bases, with 16 bases separating them. This CDR3 is built from 14 residues. For the CDR3, the DNA is TGTGCCAGCAGTGTGCCGGGGCAGACGGGCGAGCAGTACTTC. This encodes CASSVPGQTGEQYF.

V gene TRBV29-1 combines with J gene TRBJ1-1; D might be TRBD1 (5 bases). This CDR3 has 12 amino acids. CDR1 SQVTM and CDR2 ANQGSEA come from the germline V gene. V was cut by 6 bases and J by 10 bases, with 18 bases left in between. CDR3 sequence (DNA): TGCAGCGTCGGCCCGGGACTTGGCGTAGCTTTCTTT. Amino acids: CSVGPGLGVAFF.

The J gene is TRBJ1-1, the V gene TRBV7-9, with D possibly being TRBD1 (5 bases). CDR1 is SEHNR and CDR2 is FQNEAQ in the germline V gene (reference sequence). There are 15 residues in the CDR3. V was trimmed by 1 base and J by 4 bases, leaving 13 bases between them. The CDR3 bases are TGTGCCAGCAGCTTAGTCCCTAGGGGAAGCACTGAAGCTTTCTTT. Amino acid sequence: CASSLVPRGSTEAFF.

The chain has TRBV19 and TRBJ2-6; D not resolved. Trimming shortened V by 10 bases and J by 0 bases, and 16 bases separated the two germline ends. The length of the CDR3 is 16 residues. CDR1 and CDR2 (germline): LNHDA, SQIVND (reference sequence). The CDR3 protein is CATSRSGTSGANVLTF. The CDR3 DNA sequence: TGTGCCACCTCCAGGTCAGGCACCTCTGGGGCCAACGTCCTGACTTTC. Combining the CDR3 with reference TRBV19 and TRBJ2-6 gives the whole variable domain DGGITQSPKYLFRKEGQNVTLSCEQNLNHDAMYWYRQDPGQGLRLIYYSQIVNDFQKGDIAEGYSVSREKKESFPLTVTSAQKNPTAFYLCATSRSGTSGANVLTFGAGSRLTVL.

This rearrangement joins TRBV5-4 to TRBJ2-1; D is perhaps TRBD2 (6 bases). The V gene lost 2 bases and the J gene lost 2 bases, with 11 bases spanning the gap. From germline, CDR1 is SGHNT and CDR2 YYREEE (reference sequence). The CDR3 runs 15 residues. The CDR3 is CASSLGGATYNEQFF. For the CDR3, the DNA is TGTGCCAGCAGCTTAGGAGGGGCTACCTACAATGAGCAGTTCTTC.

Remarks on this clone: Other DNA sequences in this specimen translate into the identical CDR3. The CDR3 loop reads CASSYSRTGGGYGYTF. The CDR3 coding sequence is TGTGCCAGCAGTTACTCGAGGACAGGGGGCGGGTATGGCTACACCTTC. The rearrangement joins TRBV6-5 to TRBJ1-2; TRBD1 aligns across 11 bases. V lost 0 bases and J lost 5; bases outside the gene matches: 5. Germline-derived CDR1 and CDR2 are MNHEY and SVGAGI. The CDR3 consists of 16 residues.